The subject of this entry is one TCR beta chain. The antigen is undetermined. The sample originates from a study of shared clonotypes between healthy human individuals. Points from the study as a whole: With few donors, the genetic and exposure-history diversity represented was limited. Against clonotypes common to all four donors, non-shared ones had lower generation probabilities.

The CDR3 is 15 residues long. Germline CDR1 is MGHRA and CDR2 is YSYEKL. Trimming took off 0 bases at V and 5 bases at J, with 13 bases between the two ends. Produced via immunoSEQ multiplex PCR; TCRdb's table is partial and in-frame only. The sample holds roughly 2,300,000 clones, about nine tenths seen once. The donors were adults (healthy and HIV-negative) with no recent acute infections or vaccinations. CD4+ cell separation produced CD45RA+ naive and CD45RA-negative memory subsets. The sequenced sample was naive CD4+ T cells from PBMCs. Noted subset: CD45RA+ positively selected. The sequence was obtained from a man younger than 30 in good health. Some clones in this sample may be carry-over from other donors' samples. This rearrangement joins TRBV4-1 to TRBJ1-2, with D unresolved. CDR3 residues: CASSQDYAGGYGYTF. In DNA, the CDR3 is TGCGCCAGCAGCCAAGATTATGCAGGAGGGTATGGCTACACCTTC.